The clone carrying this TCR beta chain appeared once. Antigen: not known. The CDR3 covers 13 residues. Donors comprised only Caucasian adults living in Nashville, Tennessee. This sample was taken from a study of shared clonotypes between healthy human individuals. For the study at large: Every donor yielded three CD4 naive, three CD4 memory, two CD8 naive and one CD8 memory plate.

Generated by immunoSEQ multiplex PCR, the TCRdb table keeps only in-frame clones and is missing some. The table lists roughly 1,600,000 clones, approximately 98.5% of them singletons, with about 0.34% in the top ten. Points from the study as a whole: Researchers found naive subsets generally carried larger estimated richness than memory subsets. Depth of sequencing was expected to influence donor clonotype sharing.

The specimen was naive CD4+ T cells sorted from blood. The subset was: CD45RA+ positively selected. The chain uses TRBV12-1 and TRBJ1-3. TRBV12-1 is a pseudogene. The clonotype comes from a man aged 25-45 years in good health. The CDR3, as DNA: TGTGCCAGCACCATCGGGGGTCGGGGCACCATATATTTT. The encoded protein is CASTIGGRGTIYF.